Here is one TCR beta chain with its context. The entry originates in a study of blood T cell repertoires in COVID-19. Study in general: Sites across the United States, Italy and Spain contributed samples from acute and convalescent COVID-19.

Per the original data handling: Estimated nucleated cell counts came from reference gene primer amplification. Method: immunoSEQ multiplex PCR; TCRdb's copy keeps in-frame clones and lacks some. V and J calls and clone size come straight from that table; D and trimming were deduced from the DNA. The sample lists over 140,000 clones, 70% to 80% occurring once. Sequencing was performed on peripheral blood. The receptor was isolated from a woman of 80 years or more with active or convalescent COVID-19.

This CDR3 is CALQGKKSAGELFF. DNA of the CDR3: TGTGCCCTACAGGGGAAGAAGAGCGCCGGGGAGCTGTTTTTT. The rearrangement uses TRBV30 and TRBJ2-2, with TRBD1 matching over 7 bases. The CDR3 is 14 amino acids. With V trimmed by 8 bases and J by 6 bases, 12 bases remained unmatched. Germline assignment: CDR1 GTSNPN and CDR2 SVGIG (reference sequence).